These 18 T cell receptor beta chains came from one sample sequenced in a study of OX40 agonist ivuxolimab in advanced cancers. The data were produced by immunoSEQ multiplex PCR, yet TCRdb's version contains in-frame clones alone and is incomplete. The sample lists 80,000 or so clones; roughly 92% were seen once. Sequenced here: CD4+ or CD8+ T cells sorted from blood, sampled in a trial of the OX40 agonist ivuxolimab. The origin of the receptors is an adult with an advanced solid tumor such as melanoma, head and neck, liver or kidney cancer.

This chain uses TRBV11-3 with TRBJ2-7; 10 bases fit TRBD2. CDR1 and CDR2 from the germline V gene are SGHNT and YENEEA. The CDR3 extends over 16 amino acids. J was trimmed by 5 bases and V by 1 base; bases with no gene match: 8. The CDR3 spells CASSLGLAGAGHEQYF. In DNA, the CDR3 is TGTGCCAGCAGCTTAGGGCTAGCGGGGGCGGGCCACGAGCAGTACTTC.

The genes are TRBV7-9 and TRBJ2-6; D ambiguous. V lost 4 bases, J lost 2 bases, and 6 bases lay in between. The CDR3 sequence is 14 residues long. CDR1 SEHNR and CDR2 FQNEAQ come from the germline V gene (reference sequence). The CDR3, as DNA: TGTGCCAGCAGCTACAGTGCTGGGGCCAACGTCCTGACTTTC. Protein sequence: CASSYSAGANVLTF.

The CDR3 spells CASSVVSSRGTGELFF. DNA for the CDR3: TGTGCCAGCAGCGTAGTGAGTTCCAGGGGCACCGGGGAGCTGTTTTTT. The chain uses TRBV9 and TRBJ2-2; TRBD1 might be the D (6 bases). The V and J ends lost 0 bases and 4 bases respectively, with 13 bases between them. Germline CDR1 is SGDLS and CDR2 is YYNGEE. This CDR3 spans 16 amino acids.

CDR3 amino acids: CASTKNPGFYNEQFF. DNA for the CDR3: TGTGCCAGCACCAAAAATCCGGGATTCTACAATGAGCAGTTCTTC. The V call is TRBV9, the J call TRBJ2-1; tentative D call: TRBD2 (5 bases). There are 15 residues in the CDR3. With 6 bases removed from V and 3 bases from J, the gap between germline ends came to 16 bases. In germline, CDR1 is SGDLS, CDR2 YYNGEE.

The chain couples TRBV6-5 to TRBJ2-5, with TRBD1 matching 7 bases. With V trimmed by 5 bases and J by 4 bases, 10 bases remained unmatched. Germline V lookup: CDR1 MNHEY, CDR2 SVGAGI. There are 15 residues in the CDR3. The CDR3 coding sequence is TGTGCCAGCAGTCGCCGTAGAGGGGGCGGAGAGACCCAGTACTTC. Amino acids: CASSRRRGGGETQYF.

CDR3 sequence reads: CASSWDRRFSNQPQHF. In DNA form, the CDR3 reads TGTGCCAGCAGCTGGGACAGAAGATTTAGCAATCAGCCCCAGCATTTT. The chain couples TRBV7-8 to TRBJ1-5, with 7 bases aligning to TRBD1. The CDR3 covers 16 residues. Trimming removed 4 bases from V and 0 bases from J; junction bases left unmatched: 6. CDR1 is SGHVS, CDR2 FQNEAQ, per germline.

The V gene is TRBV9, the J gene TRBJ2-3; 8 bases map to TRBD2. The CDR3 length is 17 residues. The germline V gene encodes CDR1 SGDLS and CDR2 YYNGEE. The J segment lost 2 bases and the V segment lost 3 bases, leaving 11 bases of the junction unmatched. The CDR3, as DNA: TGTGCCAGCAGCGCTCCCCGGGGGGGGTGGGCCACAGATACGCAGTATTTT. Translating gives CASSAPRGGWATDTQYF.

V and J are TRBV30 and TRBJ1-2, with 10 positions matching TRBD1. V shed 3 bases, J shed 4 bases, and the junction held 5 bases outside the gene matches. CDR1 is GTSNPN and CDR2 is SVGIG in the germline V gene (reference sequence). The CDR3 has 14 residues. This chain's CDR3 is CAWRGQGLIYGYTF. In DNA, the CDR3 is TGTGCCTGGAGGGGACAGGGGCTTATCTATGGCTACACCTTC.

This sequence joins TRBV7-2 and TRBJ2-7; the D gene is possibly TRBD1 (5 bases). Trimming shortened V by 5 bases and J by 0 bases, and 11 bases separated the two germline ends. The CDR3 covers 14 residues. From germline, CDR1 is SGHTA and CDR2 FQGNSA. CDR3 residues: CASSPQGLSYEQYF. The CDR3 DNA sequence: TGTGCCAGCAGCCCTCAGGGCCTCTCCTACGAGCAGTACTTC.

The gene calls are TRBV5-1 and TRBJ1-5; tentatively, D is TRBD1 (6 bases). V was shortened by 0 bases and J by 0 bases, with 7 bases between the two germline ends. Germline V CDR1 and CDR2: SGHRS, YFSETQ. CDR3 size: 15 residues. The CDR3 protein is CASSLEDSSNQPQHF. The CDR3 DNA reads TGCGCCAGCAGCTTGGAGGACAGTAGCAATCAGCCCCAGCATTTT.

The rearrangement joins TRBV4-2 to TRBJ2-7; D tentatively fits TRBD1 or TRBD2 (6 bases each). The germline V gene encodes CDR1 LGHNA and CDR2 YNFKEQ. The CDR3 totals 15 residues. The germline V and J ends were trimmed by 4 bases and 1 base, with 14 bases remaining between them. Here the CDR3 reads CASSPNGGSSYEQYF. DNA of the CDR3: TGTGCCAGCAGCCCCAACGGGGGCAGTTCCTACGAGCAGTACTTC.

This chain uses TRBV6-5 with TRBJ2-7, with a weak D call TRBD2 (5 bases). Trimming took 0 bases from V and 6 from J, leaving 18 bases between them. This CDR3 has 16 amino acids. From germline, CDR1 is MNHEY and CDR2 SVGAGI. CDR3 DNA sequence: TGTGCCAGCAGTTACTCCCACAATTCAGGACGGGGCGAGCAGTACTTC. It encodes CASSYSHNSGRGEQYF.

This chain connects TRBV10-2 to TRBJ2-7, with 8 bases fitting TRBD2. CDR3 length: 15 residues. CDR1 and CDR2 from the germline V gene are WSHSY and SAAADI. The V gene end was trimmed by 2 bases and the J gene end by 4 bases; junction bases not matched to a gene: 7. The CDR3 sequence: CASSERGLARYEQYF. CDR3 sequence (DNA): TGCGCCAGCAGTGAGCGAGGACTAGCTAGATACGAGCAGTACTTC.

This chain joins TRBV10-3 and TRBJ2-3, with a tentative D call TRBD2 (5 bases). The CDR3 spans 13 residues. Germline V CDR1 and CDR2: ENHRY, SYGVKD. V lost 7 bases and J lost 1, with 9 bases in between. Written as DNA, the CDR3 is TGTGCCATCACCTCCGGGGGCACAGATACGCAGTATTTT. Translated, it gives CAITSGGTDTQYF.

This sequence joins TRBV15 and TRBJ2-1, with TRBD1 matching 11 bases. The germline gives CDR1 LNHNV, CDR2 YYDKDF (reference sequence). The CDR3 has 16 amino acids. After removal of 0 bases from V and 7 bases from J, the junction contained 5 bases not matched to a gene. CDR3 residues: CATSREGQGGINEQFF. CDR3 sequence (DNA): TGTGCCACCAGCAGAGAGGGACAGGGGGGGATAAATGAGCAGTTCTTC.

This clone was seen just once. This chain uses TRBV27 with TRBJ2-7; perhaps TRBD2 as D (6 bases). The CDR3 covers 14 residues. V gave up 5 bases and J gave up 2 bases, with 13 bases separating them. Germline V gene sequence: CDR1 MNHEY, CDR2 SMNVEV (reference sequence). The CDR3 is CASSPSGFPYEQYF. For the CDR3, the DNA is TGTGCCAGCAGTCCGAGCGGGTTCCCCTACGAGCAGTACTTC.

J is TRBJ2-6 and V is TRBV7-3, with a weak D call TRBD1 (7 bases). V lost 5 bases to trimming and J lost 7 bases, with 12 bases between them. The CDR3 length is 14 residues. The germline CDR1 and CDR2 sequences are SGHTA and FQGTGA. The CDR3 region has the DNA TGTGCCAGCAGCCCCCAGGGGGGAGCCAACGTCCTGACTTTC. It codes for CASSPQGGANVLTF. The full variable domain, rest sourced from reference TRBV7-3 and TRBJ2-6, is GAGVSQTPSNKVTEKGKYVELRCDPISGHTALYWYRQSLGQGPEFLIYFQGTGAADDSGLPNDRFFAVRPEGSVSTLKIQRTERGDSAVYLCASSPQGGANVLTFGAGSRLTVL.

About this clone itself: One junction end disagrees with the germline gene, perhaps due to a read error. The rearrangement links TRBV10-3 to TRBJ1-2; D unresolved. This CDR3 is built from 12 residues. Germline CDR1 ENHRY, CDR2 SYGVKD. CDR3 bases: TGTGCCATCAGTGAGTCGAATTTACGTACTAACTTC. This translates into CAISESNLRTNF.